One and the same sample provided the 26 T cell receptor beta chains below, sequenced in a study of OX40 agonist ivuxolimab in advanced cancers. TCRdb's copy holds only in-frame clones and misses some; the assay was immunoSEQ multiplex PCR. The table lists 99,000 or so clones, approximately 93% of them singletons, with around 0.25% in the top ten. Here the sequenced sample was CD4+ or CD8+ T cells sorted from blood, taken in a trial of the OX40 agonist ivuxolimab. The receptors derive from an adult with an advanced solid tumor such as melanoma, head and neck, liver or kidney cancer.

The gene calls are TRBV6-5 and TRBJ2-7; D possibly corresponds to TRBD2 (7 bases). The CDR3 runs to 15 residues. The germline gives CDR1 MNHEY, CDR2 SVGAGI. Trimming shortened V by 0 bases and J by 2 bases, and 11 bases separated the two germline ends. The CDR3 bases are TGTGCCAGCAGTTACTCAGGGGGGGCTACCTACGAGCAGTACTTC. It specifies CASSYSGGATYEQYF.

The rearrangement links TRBV6-4 to TRBJ1-5; D may be TRBD1 (5 bases). V was clipped by 3 bases and J by 7 bases, with 13 bases between them. CDR3 length: 14 residues. The V gene's germline CDR1 is MRHNA and CDR2 SNTAGT. The chain's CDR3 is CASSERGGQQPQHF. The CDR3 coding sequence is TGTGCCAGCAGTGAACGCGGGGGTCAACAGCCCCAGCATTTT.

This chain connects TRBV4-2 to TRBJ1-2; D is undetermined. Germline CDR1 and CDR2: LGHNA and YNFKEQ. The CDR3 loop spans 16 amino acids. With 0 bases removed from V and 0 bases from J, the gap between germline ends came to 11 bases. The CDR3 spells CASSQDLRVANYGYTF. As DNA, the CDR3 is TGTGCCAGCAGCCAAGATCTTAGGGTCGCTAACTATGGCTACACCTTC.

This chain uses TRBV2 with TRBJ2-5; D may correspond to TRBD1 or TRBD2 (5 bases each). The CDR3 contains 14 residues. Trimming shortened V by 6 bases and J by 4 bases, and 15 bases separated the two germline ends. In germline, CDR1 is SNHLY, CDR2 FYNNEI. DNA for the CDR3: TGTGCCAGCAGAGACTCTCGTGGGGGAGAGACCCAGTACTTC. Translating gives CASRDSRGGETQYF.

V is TRBV5-4 and J is TRBJ2-1; D perhaps matches TRBD1 (6 bases). The CDR3 extends over 15 amino acids. V lost 4 bases and J 10 bases, leaving 21 bases between the germline ends. Germline assignment: CDR1 SGHNT and CDR2 YYREEE (reference sequence). The CDR3 coding sequence is TGTGCCAGCAGCCAGAGTCTAGGGGGAGCGGAGGAGCAGTTCTTC. Translated: CASSQSLGGAEEQFF.

This clone has only a few counts. V gene TRBV29-1 combines with J gene TRBJ2-5; 9 nucleotides match TRBD1. CDR1 is SQVTM, CDR2 ANQGSEA, per germline. There are 12 residues in the CDR3. The V gene end was trimmed by 7 bases and the J gene end by 5 bases; junction bases not matched to a gene: 5. As DNA, the CDR3 is TGCAGCGCACGCGGGACAGGGGAGACCCAGTACTTC. This codes for CSARGTGETQYF.

This chain links TRBV28 with TRBJ1-5, with 9 bases that match TRBD1. The V gene's germline CDR1 is MDHEN and CDR2 SYDVKM. This CDR3 has 14 amino acids. V dropped 7 bases and J dropped 8; count of bases not matched to a gene: 9. The CDR3 spells CASKGQGPPKPQHF. For the CDR3, the DNA is TGTGCCAGCAAGGGACAGGGACCTCCCAAGCCCCAGCATTTT.

V and J are TRBV7-2 and TRBJ1-2; TRBD1 agrees at 7 bases. This CDR3 region has 13 residues. The germline V gene encodes CDR1 SGHTA and CDR2 FQGNSA. After removal of 0 bases from V and 8 bases from J, the junction contained 3 bases not matched to a gene. The CDR3 sequence: CASSLAGGRGYTF. Here the CDR3 DNA reads TGTGCCAGCAGCTTAGCAGGGGGCCGGGGCTACACCTTC.

The chain is built from TRBV13 and TRBJ1-5, with TRBD1 as a possible D gene (5 bases). CDR1 and CDR2 (germline): PRHDT, FYEKMQ (reference sequence). V dropped 4 bases and J dropped 7 bases, with 11 bases sitting between them. This CDR3 region has 13 residues. The CDR3 sequence is CASSSQGSQPQHF. The CDR3 DNA reads TGTGCCAGCAGCTCCCAGGGTAGCCAGCCCCAGCATTTT.

This clone has only a few counts. The V and J genes are TRBV4-1 and TRBJ1-2; 11 bases map to TRBD1. The V segment lost 4 bases and the J segment 2 bases; nucleotides outside the gene matches: 3. This CDR3 is built from 15 residues. Germline V gene sequence: CDR1 MGHRA, CDR2 YSYEKL. This chain's CDR3 is CASSPRTGGNYGYTF. The CDR3 DNA sequence: TGCGCCAGCAGCCCCCGGACAGGGGGCAACTATGGCTACACCTTC.

The gene calls are TRBV4-3 and TRBJ2-1; D is unclear. There are 14 residues in the CDR3. The germline V and J ends were trimmed by 1 base and 10 bases, with 14 bases remaining between them. The germline V gene encodes CDR1 LGHNA and CDR2 YSLEER. DNA of the CDR3: TGCGCCAGCAGCCAAGTATATCGAGCGACAGAGCAGTTCTTC. This codes for CASSQVYRATEQFF.

This chain uses TRBV9 with TRBJ1-3, with D perhaps matching TRBD1 (6 bases). The V end was cut by 0 bases, the J end by 2 bases, with 12 bases between. The CDR3 runs 16 residues. Germline CDR1 reads SGDLS; CDR2 reads YYNGEE. The CDR3 protein is CASSVAQGSPGNTIYF. CDR3 DNA sequence: TGTGCCAGCAGCGTAGCTCAGGGGTCCCCTGGAAACACCATATATTTT.

The rearrangement uses TRBV28 and TRBJ2-7; 8 nucleotides align to TRBD1. The CDR3 sequence is 16 residues long. The V segment lost 3 bases and the J segment 7 bases; nucleotides outside the gene matches: 14. CDR1 and CDR2 from the germline V gene are MDHEN and SYDVKM. The CDR3 DNA sequence: TGTGCCAGCAGTTTCCTAGACCCAGGGGGCGGAGGTGAGCAGTACTTC. Encoded protein: CASSFLDPGGGGEQYF.

The genes are TRBV5-5 and TRBJ2-7, with 7 bases fitting TRBD1. Per the germline V gene, CDR1 is SGHKS and CDR2 is YYEKEE (reference sequence). CDR3 length: 15 residues. The junction had 7 bases not matched to a gene; V was cut back by 3 bases and J by 1 base. CDR3 loop: CASSYPGQSSYEQYF. CDR3 bases: TGTGCCAGCAGCTATCCGGGACAGTCATCCTACGAGCAGTACTTC.

The rearrangement joins TRBV7-2 to TRBJ1-1; the D is unclear. Germline V gene sequence: CDR1 SGHTA, CDR2 FQGNSA. Trimming left V 6 bases short and J 6 bases short, with 11 bases between. The CDR3 contains 12 residues. Written as DNA, the CDR3 is TGTGCCAGCAGTTTCCTAACTGCTGAAGCTTTCTTT. Protein: CASSFLTAEAFF. Supplemented by reference TRBV7-2 and TRBJ1-1, the full variable domain reads GAGVSQSPSNKVTEKGKDVELRCDPISGHTALYWYRQSLGQGLEFLIYFQGNSAPDKSGLPSDRFSAERTGGSVSTLTIQRTQQEDSAVYLCASSFLTAEAFFGQGTRLTVV.

This clone showed up just a few times. The rearrangement joins TRBV6-5 to TRBJ2-5; TRBD2 is a possible D gene (6 bases). The CDR3 sequence is 13 residues long. Trimming removed 4 bases from V and 1 base from J, with 7 bases in between. Looked up from germline, CDR1 is MNHEY and CDR2 is SVGAGI. The CDR3 DNA is TGTGCCAGCAGTTGGGACTCCCAAGAGACCCAGTACTTC. Its protein is CASSWDSQETQYF.

This rearrangement joins TRBV28 to TRBJ2-5; 7 nucleotides match TRBD1. With 6 bases clipped from V and 5 bases from J, the junction kept 6 bases outside the gene matches. This CDR3 has 13 amino acids. CDR1 is MDHEN, CDR2 SYDVKM, per germline. The CDR3 nucleotides are TGTGCCAGCAGATCTACAGGGGTCGAGACCCAGTACTTC. Amino acid sequence: CASRSTGVETQYF.

This chain connects TRBV7-9 to TRBJ2-5; D uncertain. Trimming took off 6 bases at V and 9 bases at J, with 20 bases between the two ends. This CDR3 is built from 14 residues. CDR1 and CDR2 from the germline V gene are SEHNR and FQNEAQ (reference sequence). The CDR3 nucleotides read TGTGCCAGCAGTGGGAACCCATGGGGTGGGGCCCAGTACTTC. Protein: CASSGNPWGGAQYF.

CDR3 DNA sequence: TGCGCCAGCAGCCAAGACCCAGGTCGCAGTGAAGCTTTCTTT. As protein: CASSQDPGRSEAFF. This rearrangement joins TRBV4-3 to TRBJ1-1, with no clear D. The CDR3 runs 14 residues. Germline lookup yields CDR1 LGHNA and CDR2 YSLEER. Trimming removed 0 bases at V and 7 bases at J, with 12 bases between.

For the CDR3, the DNA is TGTGCCAGCAGCGCCTACAATGAGCAGTTCTTC. Amino acids: CASSAYNEQFF. This chain joins TRBV14 and TRBJ2-1, with D unresolved. Trimming stripped 5 bases from V and 2 bases from J, with 1 base between. Germline-derived CDR1 and CDR2 are SGHDN and FVKESK. CDR3 length: 11 residues.

This clone was detected only once. The J gene is TRBJ2-7, the V gene TRBV5-4, with D uncertain. This CDR3 has 14 amino acids. From germline, CDR1 is SGHNT and CDR2 YYREEE (reference sequence). V shed 1 base and J shed 2 bases, with 10 bases lying between them. CDR3 sequence: CASSLFGGTYEQYF. For the CDR3, the DNA is TGTGCCAGCAGCTTGTTCGGCGGAACCTACGAGCAGTACTTC.

The CDR3 sequence is CASSLDRGGDTEAFF. CDR3 sequence (DNA): TGCGCCAGCAGCCTGGACAGGGGAGGGGACACTGAAGCTTTCTTT. The V gene is TRBV5-1, the J gene TRBJ1-1; 9 bases are a match to TRBD1. The V gene end was trimmed by 4 bases and the J gene end by 3 bases; junction bases not matched to a gene: 7. The CDR3 is 15 residues long. CDR1 and CDR2 from the germline V gene are SGHRS and YFSETQ.

This chain uses TRBV2 with TRBJ2-7; D not certain. Trimming shortened V by 5 bases and J by 0 bases, and 5 bases separated the two germline ends. Per the germline V gene, CDR1 is SNHLY and CDR2 is FYNNEI. CDR3 length: 12 residues. The CDR3 DNA sequence: TGTGCCAGCAGTACTTTCTCCTACGAGCAGTACTTC. Amino acids: CASSTFSYEQYF.

V usage is TRBV30 and J usage is TRBJ1-6; no firm D call. Germline V gene lookup returns CDR1 GTSNPN and CDR2 SVGIG (reference sequence). This CDR3 region has 14 residues. Trimming took 1 base from V and 8 from J, leaving 12 bases between them. CDR3 nucleotides: TGTGCCTGGAGTGGAATAACTCAATATTCACCCCTCCACTTT. It codes for CAWSGITQYSPLHF.

CDR3 loop: CASSFVTGVTGELFF. Here the CDR3 DNA reads TGTGCCAGCAGTTTCGTGACAGGGGTCACCGGGGAGCTGTTTTTT. The chain uses TRBV27 and TRBJ2-2; TRBD1 aligns across 8 bases. Germline values: CDR1 MNHEY, CDR2 SMNVEV (reference sequence). J gave up 4 bases and V 3 bases, and 4 bases lay outside the gene matches. The CDR3 is made up of 15 amino acids.

V usage is TRBV12-2 and J usage is TRBJ2-5; TRBD2 is the table's D call, not checked against the DNA. TRBV12-2 corresponds to a pseudogene. The CDR3 loop spans 14 amino acids. CDR3 nucleotide sequence: TGTGCAAGTCCCTTGGGGGAGGACCAAGAGACCCAGTACTTC. Translated, it gives CASPLGEDQETQYF.